This T cell receptor (beta chain) came from a study of blood T cell repertoires in COVID-19 (dated by TCRdb to the early 2020s). Describing the broader study: Samples covering the acute and convalescent phases of COVID-19 were provided by collaborators in the United States, Italy and Spain. Deeply sampled blood TCRbeta repertoires from subjects exposed to, actively infected with, or recovered from COVID-19 were included in the dataset. The sample metadata nearly always contained a de-identified subject ID, COVID-19 status, age in years and sex. The prospective study material was composed of cDNA or gDNA derived from T cells, B-cell-depleted T cells, or PBMCs. HLA class I and class II types, where available, came from metadata supplied by the sample provider rather than from assay-based typing. The repertoires were made available in a free public database intended to serve as a resource for research on the immune response to SARS-CoV-2. The samples were drawn from two sources: the first 160 participants of the ongoing ImmuneRACE study, and about 1,300 subjects contributed by 6 global collaborators. Points the paper makes about the study in general: Clinical and demographic metadata were provided uncurated, with the amount varying by source and participant.

Points on this clone: The target of this receptor is not known. Base qualities are not recorded, but no much larger clone differs from it by a single base.

In Seattle, one collaborating source enrolled patients while the infection was active and tracked those patients longitudinally over the course of disease. The collaborating institutions used their own protocols to collect whole blood in K2EDTA tubes. Collaborator samples were shipped for TCRbeta analysis as frozen whole blood, isolated PBMCs, or DNA extracted from either sample type. TCRbeta CDR3 regions were amplified from genomic DNA by means of the immunoSEQ Assay, a bias-controlled multiplex PCR. The study's processing was this. Nucleated cell counts per sample were estimated from amplification of reference gene primers within the assay. To quantify the absolute abundance of each unique TCRbeta CDR3 rearrangement, sequence reads were collapsed and filtered. For each sample, productive Simpson clonality was calculated by taking the square root of Simpson's diversity index across productive rearrangements. Imported from immuneACCESS, the table was reduced by TCRdb to in-frame sequences with V and J called. These copies leave out some clones; in studies compared against another copy, an unresolved V gene accounts for under half, and the cause of the remainder is not known. V, J and clone size derive from that table, while D and trimming were established from the DNA sequence. The sample has more than 200,000 clones on record, approximately 88% of them singletons. Of the sample, roughly 6% is held by the ten largest clones.

Via the germline V gene, CDR1 is SQVTM and CDR2 ANQGSEA. Measured from the cysteine to the phenylalanine, the CDR3 is 14 residues long. Only the CDR3 portion is preserved as DNA: 42 bases, with reading frame beginning at the first base. Unmatched junction bases come to 7, with V trimmed by 5 bases and J by 1 base. The sample consisted of peripheral blood. The receptor was derived from a woman in her twenties or thirties with COVID-19, enrolled during active disease. The receptor chain draws on TRBV29-1 and TRBJ2-5, with 7 bases in between that match TRBD2. CDR3 sequence: CSVSGGTLQETQYF. The DNA sequence is given as TGCAGCGTTTCCGGGGGGACCCTCCAAGAGACCCAGTACTTC.